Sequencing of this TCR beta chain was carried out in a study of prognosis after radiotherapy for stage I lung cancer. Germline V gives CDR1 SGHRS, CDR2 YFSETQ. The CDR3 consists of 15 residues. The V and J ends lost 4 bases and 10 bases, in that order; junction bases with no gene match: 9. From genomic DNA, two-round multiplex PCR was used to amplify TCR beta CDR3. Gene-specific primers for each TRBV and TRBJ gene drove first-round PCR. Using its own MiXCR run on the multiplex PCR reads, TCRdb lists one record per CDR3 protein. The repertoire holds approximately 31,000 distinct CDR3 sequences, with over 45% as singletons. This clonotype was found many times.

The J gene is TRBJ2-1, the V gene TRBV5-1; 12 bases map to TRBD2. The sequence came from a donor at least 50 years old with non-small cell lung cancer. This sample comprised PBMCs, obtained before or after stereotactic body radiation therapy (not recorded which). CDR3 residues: CASSRLAGGPGEQFF. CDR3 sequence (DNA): TGCGCCAGCAGCCGGCTAGCGGGAGGGCCGGGCGAGCAGTTCTTC.